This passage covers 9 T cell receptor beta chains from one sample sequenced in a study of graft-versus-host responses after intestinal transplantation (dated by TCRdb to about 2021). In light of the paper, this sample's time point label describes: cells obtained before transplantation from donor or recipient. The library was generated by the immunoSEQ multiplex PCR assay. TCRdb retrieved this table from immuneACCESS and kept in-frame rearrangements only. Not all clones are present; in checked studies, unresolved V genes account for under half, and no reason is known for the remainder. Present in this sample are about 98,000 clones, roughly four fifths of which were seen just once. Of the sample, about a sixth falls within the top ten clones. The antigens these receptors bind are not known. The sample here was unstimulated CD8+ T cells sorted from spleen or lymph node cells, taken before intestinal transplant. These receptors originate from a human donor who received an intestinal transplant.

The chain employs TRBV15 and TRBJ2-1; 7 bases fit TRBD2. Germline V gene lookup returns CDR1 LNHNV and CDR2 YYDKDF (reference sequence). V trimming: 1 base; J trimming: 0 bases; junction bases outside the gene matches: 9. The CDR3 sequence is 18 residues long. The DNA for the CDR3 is TGTGCCACCAGCAGAGCTGAAGGTCAGCGGGGCTCCTACAATGAGCAGTTCTTC. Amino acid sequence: CATSRAEGQRGSYNEQFF.

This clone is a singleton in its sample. In nucleotides, the CDR3 is TGTGCCAGCAGTGAGGTTAGCGGGCTTCAAGAGACCCAGTACTTC. Translating it yields CASSEVSGLQETQYF. The gene calls are TRBV28 and TRBJ2-5, with TRBD2 matching 7 bases. This CDR3 contains 15 residues. Trimming removed 5 bases from V and 2 bases from J; junction bases left unmatched: 8. From germline, CDR1 is MDHEN and CDR2 SYDVKM.

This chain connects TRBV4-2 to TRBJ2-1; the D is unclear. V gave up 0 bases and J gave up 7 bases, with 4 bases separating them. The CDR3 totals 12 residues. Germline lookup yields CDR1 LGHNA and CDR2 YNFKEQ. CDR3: CASSQDGNEQFF. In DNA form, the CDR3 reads TGTGCCAGCAGCCAAGATGGGAATGAGCAGTTCTTC.

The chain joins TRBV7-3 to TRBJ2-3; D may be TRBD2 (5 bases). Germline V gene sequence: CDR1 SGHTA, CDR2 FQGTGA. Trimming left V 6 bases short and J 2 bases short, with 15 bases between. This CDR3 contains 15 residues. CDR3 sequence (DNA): TGTGCCAGCAGTTCCCGACTAACCTCCACAGATACGCAGTATTTT. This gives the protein CASSSRLTSTDTQYF. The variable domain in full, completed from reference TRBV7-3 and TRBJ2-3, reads GAGVSQTPSNKVTEKGKYVELRCDPISGHTALYWYRQSLGQGPEFLIYFQGTGAADDSGLPNDRFFAVRPEGSVSTLKIQRTERGDSAVYLCASSSRLTSTDTQYFGPGTRLTVL.

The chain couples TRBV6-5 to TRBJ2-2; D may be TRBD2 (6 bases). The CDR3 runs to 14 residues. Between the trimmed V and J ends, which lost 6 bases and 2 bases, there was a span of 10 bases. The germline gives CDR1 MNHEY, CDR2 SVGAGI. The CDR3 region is CASSPDYNTGELFF. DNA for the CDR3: TGTGCCAGCAGCCCGGACTATAACACCGGGGAGCTGTTTTTT.

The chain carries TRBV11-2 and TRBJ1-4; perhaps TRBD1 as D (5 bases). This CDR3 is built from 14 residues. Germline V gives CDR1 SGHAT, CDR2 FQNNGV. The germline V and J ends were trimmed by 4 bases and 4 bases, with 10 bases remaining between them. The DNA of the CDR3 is TGTGCCAGCAGCTCCGGGGCCCTTAATGAAAAACTGTTTTTT. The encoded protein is CASSSGALNEKLFF.

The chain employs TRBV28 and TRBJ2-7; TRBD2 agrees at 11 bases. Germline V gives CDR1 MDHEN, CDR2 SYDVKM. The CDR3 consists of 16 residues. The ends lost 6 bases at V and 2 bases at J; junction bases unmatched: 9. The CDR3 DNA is TGTGCCAGCAGGTTAGCGGGAGGGTCGGGAGCCTACGAGCAGTACTTC. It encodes CASRLAGGSGAYEQYF.

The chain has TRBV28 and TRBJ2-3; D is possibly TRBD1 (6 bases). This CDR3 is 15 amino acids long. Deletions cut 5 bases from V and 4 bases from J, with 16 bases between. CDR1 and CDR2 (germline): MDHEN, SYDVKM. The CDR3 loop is CASSTKQGSPDTQYF. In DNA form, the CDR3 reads TGTGCCAGCAGTACGAAACAGGGAAGCCCAGATACGCAGTATTTT.

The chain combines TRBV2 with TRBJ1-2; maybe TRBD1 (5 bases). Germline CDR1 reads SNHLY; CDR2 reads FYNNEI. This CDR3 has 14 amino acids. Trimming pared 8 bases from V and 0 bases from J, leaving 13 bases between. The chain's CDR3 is CASVAYRTNYGYTF. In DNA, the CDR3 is TGTGCCAGCGTGGCCTACAGGACTAACTATGGCTACACCTTC.